A selection of T cell receptor beta chains follows, all from one sample in a study of T cell clonotyping in hematopoietic cell transplantation. Only in-frame clones appear in the TCRdb table, and some are missing; sequencing was by immunoSEQ multiplex PCR. This sample carries 45,000 or so clones, roughly 80% of them seen once, and the ten largest clones take approximately 5.3%. The specimen was peripheral blood mononuclear cells, collected before stem cell transplant. These receptors all come from a man aged 55 to 70 with myelodysplastic syndrome. Some clones in this sample may be carry-over from other donors' samples. Both conserved end residues are part of each CDR3. A D gene is named only where the DNA matches it firmly. Expanded clones get a size class; other rows say once, few or many, or leave the size out.

>NA|TRBD1|TRBV6-1|16|TRBJ2-2
TGTGCCAGCAGTGAACCGGGACAGGGGTTAACCGGGGAGCTGTTTTTT
CASSEPGQGLTGELFF
>NA|TRBD1|TRBV11-2|16|TRBJ2-5
TGTGCCAGCAGCTTAGGGGGACAGGTGCTCCAAGAGACCCAGTACTTC
CASSLGGQVLQETQYF
>NA|TRBD1|TRBV6-1|13|TRBJ1-1
TGTGCCAGCAGCGAGCAGGGGGGCACTGAAGCTTTCTTT
CASSEQGGTEAFF
>NA|TRBD2|TRBV19|17|TRBJ2-3
TGTGCCAGTAGTATAGGGATCGGCGGGGGGGTGACAGATACGCAGTATTTT
CASSIGIGGGVTDTQYF
>NA|TRBD1|TRBV7-9|15|TRBJ2-5
TGTGCCAGCAGCTTATCAGGGGGCCTTCAAGAGACCCAGTACTTC
CASSLSGGLQETQYF
>once|NA|TRBV18|12|TRBJ2-5
TGTGCCAGCTCACAGGTCGGAGAGACCCAGTACTTC
CASSQVGETQYF
>NA|TRBD1|TRBV4-3|14|TRBJ1-6
TGCGCCAGCAGCCAAGAGGACAGGGGTTCACCCCTCCACTTT
CASSQEDRGSPLHF
>NA|TRBD1|TRBV9|15|TRBJ1-1
TGTGCCAGCAGCCTCGGGACAGGGGCGCTACCGGGGGCTTTCTTT
CASSLGTGALPGAFF
>NA|NA|TRBV7-9|14|TRBJ2-7
TGTGCCAGCAGCTCACAGGGACCCCCCTACGAGCAGTACTTC
CASSSQGPPYEQYF
>NA|NA|TRBV19|14|TRBJ2-3
TGTGCCAGTAGTTCCCGGGAAGGGAGAGATACGCAGTATTTT
CASSSREGRDTQYF
>NA|NA|TRBV7-8|15|TRBJ1-5
TGTGCCAGCGCCTCCTTACAGGGAACCAATCAGCCCCAGCATTTT
CASASLQGTNQPQHF
>NA|NA|TRBV7-9|14|TRBJ1-6
TGTGCCAGCAGCTCTACAGGGCTCGATTCACCCCTCCACTTT
CASSSTGLDSPLHF
>NA|TRBD2|TRBV4-3|16|TRBJ2-1
TGCGCCAGCAGCCCCGGGACTAGCGGGGGGGAACGGGAGCAGTTCTTC
CASSPGTSGGEREQFF
>NA|TRBD1|TRBV7-7|14|TRBJ2-2
TGTGCTAGCAGCTTCGACAGGGGATCCGGGGAGCTGTTTTTT
CASSFDRGSGELFF
>NA|NA|TRBV19|13|TRBJ1-5
TGTGCCAGTAGTATGTTTAGCAATCAGCCCCAGCATTTT
CASSMFSNQPQHF
>NA|TRBD2|TRBV19|16|TRBJ2-7
TGTGCCAGTAGTATAGCCACTAGCGGGCGGGCCTACGAGCAGTACTTC
CASSIATSGRAYEQYF
>NA|TRBD2|TRBV27|16|TRBJ2-1
TGTGCCAGCAGTCTTAGGACTAGCGGGGGGGCCAATGAGCAGTTCTTC
CASSLRTSGGANEQFF
>NA|NA|TRBV19|15|TRBJ2-2
TGTGCCAGTAGTACCCTCGGGGCTTACACCGGGGAGCTGTTTTTT
CASSTLGAYTGELFF
>NA|NA|TRBV10-3|15|TRBJ1-5
TGTGCCATCAGCGAAGGGGTAGAAAGCAATCAGCCCCAGCATTTT
CAISEGVESNQPQHF
>NA|TRBD1|TRBV9|14|TRBJ1-2
TGTGCCAGCAGCCTTCGAGACAGGGTAGGAGGCTACACCTTC
CASSLRDRVGGYTF
>NA|NA|TRBV6-6|14|TRBJ2-1
TGTGCCAGCAGTTACTCGGTCACCTACAATGAGCAGTTCTTC
CASSYSVTYNEQFF
>NA|TRBD1|TRBV27|14|TRBJ1-5
TGTGCCAGCAGTCCAATACAGGGGTATCAGCCCCAGCATTTT
CASSPIQGYQPQHF
>NA|NA|TRBV7-7|15|TRBJ2-7
TGTGCTAGCAGCTTGGGACCCGAGACGGTCAATGAGCAGTACTTC
CASSLGPETVNEQYF
>NA|NA|TRBV6-6|15|TRBJ2-2
TGTGCCAGCAGTCCCGCAGGGCCGAACACCGGGGAGCTGTTTTTT
CASSPAGPNTGELFF
>once|NA|TRBV7-2|15|TRBJ1-3
TGTGCCAGCAGCTTGTTGGGCTTCCTAGGGGACACCATATATTTT
CASSLLGFLGDTIYF
>NA|TRBD1|TRBV29-1|16|TRBJ1-4
TGCAGCGTTGAGGGACAGACCTCGGATACTAATGAAAAACTGTTTTTT
CSVEGQTSDTNEKLFF
>NA|NA|TRBV28|12|TRBJ1-2
TGTGCCAGCAATATAGCTAACTATGGCTACACCTTC
CASNIANYGYTF